These 14 T cell receptor beta chains were all obtained from the same sample, sequenced in a study of T cell responses to AZD1222 COVID-19 vaccine (dated by TCRdb to about 2021). In light of the paper, this sample's time point label describes: about 28 days (+/-7) after the second vaccine dose. Receptor libraries were prepared by the immunoSEQ multiplex PCR assay. In TCRdb, the immuneACCESS table is reduced to in-frame sequences with V and J assigned. These tables do not hold every clone; where another copy was compared, an unresolved V gene accounts for under half, and the others remain unexplained. The sample table shows about 100,000 clones, and approximately 92% are seen once. 7.5% to 9.5% of the sample is in the top ten clones. The sample here was peripheral blood, taken 28 days after the second AZD1222 dose. The origin of the receptors is an adult who received the AZD1222 COVID-19 vaccine.

The J gene is TRBJ2-3, the V gene TRBV6-1, with D perhaps given as TRBD1 or TRBD2 (5 bases each). Germline CDR1 reads MNHNS; CDR2 reads SASEGT. CDR3 size: 14 residues. The V end lost 0 bases, the J end lost 10 bases, and 14 bases lay between the germline ends. CDR3 in DNA: TGTGCCAGCAGTGAAGCGGGGGTCGCTATGGCGCAGTATTTT. This translates into CASSEAGVAMAQYF.

J is TRBJ1-2 and V is TRBV9, with TRBD1 matching over 7 bases. The CDR3 runs 16 residues. CDR1 is SGDLS, CDR2 YYNGEE, per germline. V was clipped by 4 bases and J by 4 bases; unmatched bases: 13. The CDR3, as DNA: TGTGCCAGCAGCCCAGGGGAGGGGGCACCTAGCTATGGCTACACCTTC. This gives the protein CASSPGEGAPSYGYTF. Combining the CDR3 with reference TRBV9 and TRBJ1-2 gives the whole variable domain DSGVTQTPKHLITATGQRVTLRCSPRSGDLSVYWYQQSLDQGLQFLIQYYNGEERAKGNILERFSAQQFPDLHSELNLSSLELGDSALYFCASSPGEGAPSYGYTFGSGTRLTVV.

The genes are TRBV4-1 and TRBJ1-1; D remains ambiguous. Trimming left V 1 base short and J 4 bases short, with 10 bases between. The CDR3 is 14 residues long. CDR1 MGHRA and CDR2 YSYEKL come from the germline V gene. The CDR3 is CASSQGSGSTEAFF. The CDR3 DNA follows: TGCGCCAGCAGCCAAGGCAGTGGGAGCACTGAAGCTTTCTTT.

This chain connects TRBV7-2 to TRBJ2-5, with D perhaps given as TRBD1 or TRBD2 (5 bases each). The CDR3 is 13 amino acids. V lost 5 bases and J lost 5, with 12 bases in between. The germline V gene encodes CDR1 SGHTA and CDR2 FQGNSA. This CDR3 reads CASSRYWGETQYF. The CDR3 DNA sequence: TGTGCCAGCAGCCGATACTGGGGGGAGACCCAGTACTTC.

The chain is built from TRBV4-2 and TRBJ1-2, with 7 positions matching TRBD1. CDR3 size: 14 residues. Trimming cost V 7 bases and J 6 bases; bases outside gene matches: 11. The V gene's germline CDR1 is LGHNA and CDR2 YNFKEQ. CDR3 DNA sequence: TGTGCCAGCACCTTGTTGGTCGGGACAGATGGCTACACCTTC. Protein product: CASTLLVGTDGYTF.

The genes are TRBV7-3 and TRBJ1-5, with D unclear. V lost 5 bases and J lost 5, with 10 bases in between. Germline V gene data show CDR1 as SGHTA and CDR2 as FQGTGA. The CDR3 extends over 13 amino acids. CDR3 in amino acids: CASSQSPDQPQHF. CDR3 nucleotide sequence: TGTGCCAGCAGCCAATCACCGGATCAGCCCCAGCATTTT.

This clone was seen only once. This chain links TRBV5-4 with TRBJ1-2, with TRBD1 matching 7 bases. The CDR3 contains 15 residues. The V gene's germline CDR1 is SGHNT and CDR2 YYREEE (reference sequence). V trimming: 4 bases; J trimming: 2 bases; junction bases outside the gene matches: 8. The CDR3 DNA follows: TGTGCCAGCAGCGGCTCGAAGACAGGGAACTATGGCTACACCTTC. As protein: CASSGSKTGNYGYTF.

The sample holds one count of this clone. The chain carries TRBV28 and TRBJ1-2; no reliable D call. The CDR3 has 12 amino acids. Looked up from germline, CDR1 is MDHEN and CDR2 is SYDVKM. V shed 2 bases and J shed 4 bases, with 5 bases lying between them. CDR3 in DNA: TGTGCCAGCAGTTTAACTTTCTATGGCTACACCTTC. Its protein is CASSLTFYGYTF.

The chain employs TRBV7-2 and TRBJ2-6; 9 bases are shared with TRBD1. From germline, CDR1 is SGHTA and CDR2 FQGNSA. This CDR3 has 19 residues. The V gene end was trimmed by 2 bases and the J gene end by 2 bases; junction bases not matched to a gene: 10. In DNA form, the CDR3 reads TGTGCCAGCAGCTTAAGGCCACCGGGACAGGGTGCTGGGGCCAACGTCCTGACTTTC. Residues: CASSLRPPGQGAGANVLTF.

V gene TRBV2 combines with J gene TRBJ1-2, with D tentatively TRBD1 (6 bases). This CDR3 region has 16 residues. The germline V gene encodes CDR1 SNHLY and CDR2 FYNNEI. Trimming took off 4 bases at V and 4 bases at J, with 19 bases between the two ends. CDR3 nucleotide sequence: TGTGCCAGCAGTGCCCCCAGGGACATTTTTGGCTATGGCTACACCTTC. It specifies CASSAPRDIFGYGYTF.

The chain employs TRBV11-2 and TRBJ2-1; 13 nucleotides align to TRBD2. The CDR3 spans 18 residues. Germline V gene lookup returns CDR1 SGHAT and CDR2 FQNNGV. V dropped 5 bases and J dropped 7; count of bases not matched to a gene: 14. CDR3 residues: CASSHRDTGTSGKNEQFF. In DNA, the CDR3 is TGTGCCAGCAGCCACCGGGACACGGGGACTAGCGGGAAGAATGAGCAGTTCTTC.

The V and J genes are TRBV6-2 or TRBV6-3 and TRBJ2-3; 7 bases agree with TRBD2. Germline CDR1 MNHEY, CDR2 SVGEGT. This CDR3 comprises 16 residues. The ends lost 6 bases at V and 0 bases at J; junction bases unmatched: 9. The CDR3 coding sequence is TGTGCCAGCAGCCGGCGGGGGAGTTCGAGCACAGATACGCAGTATTTT. Translating gives CASSRRGSSSTDTQYF.

The chain has TRBV5-1 and TRBJ2-3; TRBD2 matches at 7 bases. V was clipped by 5 bases and J by 2 bases; unmatched bases: 5. Germline assignment: CDR1 SGHRS and CDR2 YFSETQ. The CDR3 covers 14 residues. CDR3 region: CASRAGTITDTQYF. CDR3 DNA sequence: TGCGCCAGCAGGGCCGGGACTATCACAGATACGCAGTATTTT.

The genes are TRBV5-1 and TRBJ1-5; D not certain. CDR1 SGHRS and CDR2 YFSETQ come from the germline V gene. This CDR3 is built from 13 residues. V gave up 0 bases and J gave up 4 bases, with 5 bases separating them. CDR3 in DNA: TGCGCCAGCAGCTTGGCCGGGAATCAGCCCCAGCATTTT. This encodes CASSLAGNQPQHF.